This T cell receptor (beta chain) was documented in a study of control samples from healthy donors and cancer patients. CDR3 length: 15 amino acids. V lost 3 bases to trimming and J lost 8 bases; unmatched junction nucleotides: 7. The germline CDR1 and CDR2 sequences are LNHNV and YYDKDF (reference sequence). This table comes from immunoSEQ multiplex PCR, and its TCRdb copy is limited to in-frame clones, with some not included. The table lists roughly 73,000 clones, over 80% of them singletons. This clone was seen only once. The sample was blood. This sequence joins TRBV15 and TRBJ2-1; 10 nucleotides line up with TRBD2. This TCR was recovered from a woman in her sixties in good health. CDR3 protein: CATSRGLASVDEQFF. In nucleotides, the CDR3 is TGTGCCACCAGCAGGGGACTAGCGTCTGTGGATGAGCAGTTCTTC.